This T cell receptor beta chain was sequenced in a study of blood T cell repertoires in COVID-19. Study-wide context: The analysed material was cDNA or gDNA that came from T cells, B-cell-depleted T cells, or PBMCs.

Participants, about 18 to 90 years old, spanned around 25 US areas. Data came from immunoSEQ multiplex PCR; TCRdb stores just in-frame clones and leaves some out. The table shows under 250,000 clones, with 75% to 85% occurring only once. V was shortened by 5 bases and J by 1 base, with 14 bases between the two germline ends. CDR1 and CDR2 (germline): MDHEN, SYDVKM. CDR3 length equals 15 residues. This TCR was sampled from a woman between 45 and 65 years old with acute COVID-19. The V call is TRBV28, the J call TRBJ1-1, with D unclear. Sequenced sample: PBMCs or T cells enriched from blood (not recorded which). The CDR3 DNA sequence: TGTGCCAGCAGTCCGTTGCGCGAGGGGAACACTGAAGCTTTCTTT. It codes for CASSPLREGNTEAFF.